This T cell receptor beta chain was profiled in a study of shared clonotypes between healthy human individuals. The naive CD8 fraction comprised CD45RO-negative cells positively selected for CCR7 and excluded terminally differentiated effector memory CD45RA+ cells. All donors were Caucasian adults living in Nashville, Tennessee. Germline V gene data show CDR1 as MNHEY and CDR2 as SMNVEV (reference sequence). The J segment lost 5 bases and the V segment lost 6 bases, leaving 14 bases of the junction unmatched. The CDR3 loop spans 17 amino acids. In the sorted-subset replicate PCRs, roughly 210 ng DNA, tens of thousands of T cell genomes, was used. This table comes from immunoSEQ multiplex PCR, and its TCRdb copy is limited to in-frame clones, with some not included. Here the sample spans about 2.2 million clones, roughly 91% being singletons.

Sequencing input: naive CD8+ T cells from PBMCs. This TCR was recovered from a man aged 18 to 29 in good health. Some clones in this sample may be carry-over from other donors' samples. The chain combines TRBV27 with TRBJ2-7; 12 bases line up with TRBD2. CDR3 sequence reads: CASSLLPGLAGIHEQYF. CDR3 bases: TGTGCCAGCAGCCTCCTCCCGGGACTAGCGGGTATCCACGAGCAGTACTTC.